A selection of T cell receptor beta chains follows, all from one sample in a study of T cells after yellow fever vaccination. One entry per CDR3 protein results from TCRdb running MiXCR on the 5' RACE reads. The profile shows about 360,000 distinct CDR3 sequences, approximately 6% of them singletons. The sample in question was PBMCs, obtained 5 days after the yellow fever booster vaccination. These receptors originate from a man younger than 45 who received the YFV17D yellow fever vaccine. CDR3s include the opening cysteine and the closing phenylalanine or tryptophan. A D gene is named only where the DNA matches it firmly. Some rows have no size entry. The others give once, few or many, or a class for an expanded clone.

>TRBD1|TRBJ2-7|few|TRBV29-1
TGCAGCGTGAGACAGGGGTCTATATCCTACGAGCAGTACTTC
CSVRQGSISYEQYF
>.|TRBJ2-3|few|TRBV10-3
TGTGCCATCAGACCCACGGGCGAAGATACGCAGTATTTT
CAIRPTGEDTQYF
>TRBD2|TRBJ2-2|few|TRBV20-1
TGCAGTGCTCCCATGGCGGGGGTGAACACCGGGGAGCTGTTTTTT
CSAPMAGVNTGELFF
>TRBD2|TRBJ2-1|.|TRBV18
TGTGCCAGCTCACGCGCCCTGCTGGGACTAGCGGGAGGGCCCCCCGAAACGAATGAGCAGTTCTTC
CASSRALLGLAGGPPETNEQFF
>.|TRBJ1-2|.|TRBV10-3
TGTGCCATCAGTGAGGACAGAAACTATGGCTACACCTTC
CAISEDRNYGYTF
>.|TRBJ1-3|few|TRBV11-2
TGTGCCAGCAGCTCGAGGAGGGAAGTCACCATATATTTT
CASSSRREVTIYF
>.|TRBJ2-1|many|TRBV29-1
TGCAGCGTTGAAGAGTCGAGAAATGAGCAGTTCTTC
CSVEESRNEQFF
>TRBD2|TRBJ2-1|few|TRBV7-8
TGTGCCAGCAGCTTAGGACTAGCGGGACTGGGGGCTTACAATGAGCAGTTCTTC
CASSLGLAGLGAYNEQFF
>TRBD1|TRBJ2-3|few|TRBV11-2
TGTGCCAGCAGCTTAGGGGACAGGTGGTTTGATACGCAGTATTTT
CASSLGDRWFDTQYF
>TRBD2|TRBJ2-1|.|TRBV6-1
TGTGCCAGCAGTGAAGCGCTTCTAGGACTAGCGGCTACCTACAATGAGCAGTTCTTC
CASSEALLGLAATYNEQFF
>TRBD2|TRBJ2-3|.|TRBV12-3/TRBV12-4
TGTGCCAGCAGTTTTGGGTCTAGCGGGTCCCCAGATACGCAGTATTTT
CASSFGSSGSPDTQYF
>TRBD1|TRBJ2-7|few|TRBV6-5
TGTGCCAGCAGCTATAACTCCGGGACAGGGGTTTACGAGCAGTACTTC
CASSYNSGTGVYEQYF
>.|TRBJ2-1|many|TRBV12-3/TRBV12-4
TGTGCCAGCAGCATGCCGGACTCCTACAATGAGCAGTTCTTC
CASSMPDSYNEQFF
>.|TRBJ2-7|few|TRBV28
TGTGCCAGCAGAAGAACACAGGGAAGTTCCTACGAGCAGTACTTC
CASRRTQGSSYEQYF
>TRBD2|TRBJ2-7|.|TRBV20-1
TGCAGTGCTATGCCTAGCGGGCCGGTTGGAGGTGAGCAGTACTTC
CSAMPSGPVGGEQYF
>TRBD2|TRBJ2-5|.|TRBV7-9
TGTGCCAGCAGCCGGACTAGCGGGAGAGTCGCAGAGACCCAGTACTTC
CASSRTSGRVAETQYF
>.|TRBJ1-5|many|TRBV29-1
TGCAGCGTTCAAGACCCGAATCAGCCCCAGCATTTT
CSVQDPNQPQHF